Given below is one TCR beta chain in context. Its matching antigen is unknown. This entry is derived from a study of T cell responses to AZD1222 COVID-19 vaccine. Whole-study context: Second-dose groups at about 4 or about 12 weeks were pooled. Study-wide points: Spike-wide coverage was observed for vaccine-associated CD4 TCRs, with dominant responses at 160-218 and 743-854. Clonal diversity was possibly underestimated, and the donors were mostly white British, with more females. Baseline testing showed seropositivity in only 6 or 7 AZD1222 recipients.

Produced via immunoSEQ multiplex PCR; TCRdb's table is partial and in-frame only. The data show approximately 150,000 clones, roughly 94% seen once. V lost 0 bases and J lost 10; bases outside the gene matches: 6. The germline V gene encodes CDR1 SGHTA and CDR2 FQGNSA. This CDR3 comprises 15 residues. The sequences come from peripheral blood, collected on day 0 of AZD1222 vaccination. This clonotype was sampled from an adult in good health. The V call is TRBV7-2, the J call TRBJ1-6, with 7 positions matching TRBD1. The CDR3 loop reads CASSLAGQALSPLHF. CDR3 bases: TGTGCCAGCAGCTTAGCCGGACAGGCCCTATCACCCCTCCACTTT.